This T cell receptor beta chain was documented in a study of blood T cell repertoires in COVID-19. Study-level information: The United States, Italy and Spain were the sources of the acute and convalescent COVID-19 samples.

This CDR3 has 14 amino acids. Germline values: CDR1 MDHEN, CDR2 SYDVKM. The germline V and J ends were trimmed by 3 bases and 10 bases, with 13 bases remaining between them. Original data processing: Amplifying reference gene primers gave estimates of nucleated cell counts. Repertoires were generated with immunoSEQ multiplex PCR, while TCRdb's copy carries only in-frame clones and drops some. The DNA gave D and trimming, while V, J and clone size come from that table. The sample consists of 90,000 or so clones, 75% to 85% of them appearing once. Input material: peripheral blood. The source is a human donor in a cohort sampled during active COVID-19. This chain joins TRBV28 and TRBJ1-6; D not certain. The CDR3 sequence is CASSFHPRSSPLHF. Written as DNA, the CDR3 is TGTGCCAGCAGTTTTCATCCCAGGTCATCACCCCTCCACTTT. The variable domain in full, completed from reference TRBV28 and TRBJ1-6, reads DVKVTQSSRYLVKRTGEKVFLECVQDMDHENMFWYRQDPGLGLRLIYFSYDVKMKEKGDIPEGYSVSREKKERFSLILESASTNQTSMYLCASSFHPRSSPLHFGNGTRLTVT.